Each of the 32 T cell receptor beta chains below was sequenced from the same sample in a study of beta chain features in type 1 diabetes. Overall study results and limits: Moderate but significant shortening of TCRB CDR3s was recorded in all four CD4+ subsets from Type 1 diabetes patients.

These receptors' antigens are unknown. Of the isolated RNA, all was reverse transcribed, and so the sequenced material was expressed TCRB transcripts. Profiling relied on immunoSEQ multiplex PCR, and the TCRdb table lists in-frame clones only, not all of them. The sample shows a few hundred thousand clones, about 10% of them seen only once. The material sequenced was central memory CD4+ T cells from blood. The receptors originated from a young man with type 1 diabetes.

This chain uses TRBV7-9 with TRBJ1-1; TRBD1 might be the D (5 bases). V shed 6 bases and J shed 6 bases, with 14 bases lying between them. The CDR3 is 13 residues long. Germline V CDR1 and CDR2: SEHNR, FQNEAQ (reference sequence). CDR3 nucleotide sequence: TGTGCCAGCAGTTCCCACAGGAGTTCTGAAGCTTTCTTT. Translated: CASSSHRSSEAFF.

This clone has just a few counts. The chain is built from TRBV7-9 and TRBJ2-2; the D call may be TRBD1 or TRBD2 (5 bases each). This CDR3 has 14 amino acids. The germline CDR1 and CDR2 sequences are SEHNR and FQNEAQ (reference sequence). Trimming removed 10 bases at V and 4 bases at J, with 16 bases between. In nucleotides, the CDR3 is TGTGCCACCGGTGGGGGAAAAGGCACCGGGGAGCTGTTTTTT. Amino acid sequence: CATGGGKGTGELFF.

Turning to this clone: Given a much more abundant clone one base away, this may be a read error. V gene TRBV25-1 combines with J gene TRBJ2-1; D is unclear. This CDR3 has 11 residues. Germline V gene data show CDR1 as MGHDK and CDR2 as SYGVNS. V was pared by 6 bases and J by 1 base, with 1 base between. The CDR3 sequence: CASRSYNEQFF. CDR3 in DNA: TGTGCCAGCAGGTCCTACAATGAGCAGTTCTTC.

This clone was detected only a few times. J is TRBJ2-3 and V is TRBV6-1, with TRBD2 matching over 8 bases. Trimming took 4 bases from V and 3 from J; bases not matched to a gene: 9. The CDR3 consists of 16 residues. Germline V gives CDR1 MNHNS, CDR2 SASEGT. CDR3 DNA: TGTGCCAGCAGTGCCGGGACAAGCGGGAGAACAGATACGCAGTATTTT. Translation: CASSAGTSGRTDTQYF.

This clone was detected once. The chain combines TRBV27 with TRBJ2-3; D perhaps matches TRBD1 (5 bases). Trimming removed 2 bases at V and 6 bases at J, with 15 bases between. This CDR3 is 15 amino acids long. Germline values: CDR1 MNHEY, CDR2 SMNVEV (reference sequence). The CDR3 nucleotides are TGTGCCAGCAGTTTAGGGGCAGTTTTAGTGGATACGCAGTATTTT. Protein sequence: CASSLGAVLVDTQYF.

The CDR3 region is CASSYSRQARQYF. The CDR3 DNA reads TGTGCCAGCAGTTACTCAAGACAGGCACGGCAGTACTTC. The chain employs TRBV6-5 and TRBJ2-7; weak D call: TRBD1 (6 bases). Trimming left V 0 bases short and J 9 bases short, with 12 bases between. Germline-derived CDR1 and CDR2 are MNHEY and SVGAGI. The CDR3 length is 13 residues.

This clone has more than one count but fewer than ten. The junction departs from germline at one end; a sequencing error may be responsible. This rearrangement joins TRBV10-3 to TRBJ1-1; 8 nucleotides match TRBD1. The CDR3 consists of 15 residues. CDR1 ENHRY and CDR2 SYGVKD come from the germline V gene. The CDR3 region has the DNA TGTGCCAGCAGTTCCGGGACAGGATTGAACACTGAAGCTTTCTTT. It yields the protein CASSSGTGLNTEAFF.

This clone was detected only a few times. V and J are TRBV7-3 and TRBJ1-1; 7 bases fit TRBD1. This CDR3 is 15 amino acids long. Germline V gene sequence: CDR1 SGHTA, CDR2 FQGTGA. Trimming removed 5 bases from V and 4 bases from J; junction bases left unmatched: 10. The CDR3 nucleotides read TGTGCCAGCAGCGGAAGACAGGGCCTTGGCACTGAAGCTTTCTTT. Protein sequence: CASSGRQGLGTEAFF.

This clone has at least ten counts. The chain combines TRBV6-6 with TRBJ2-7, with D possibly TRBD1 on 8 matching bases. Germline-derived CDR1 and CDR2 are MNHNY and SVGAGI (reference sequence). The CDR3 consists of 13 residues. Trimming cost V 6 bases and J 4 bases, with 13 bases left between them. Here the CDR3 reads CASRNRGGYEQYF. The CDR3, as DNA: TGTGCCAGCAGAAACAGGGGGGGATACGAGCAGTACTTC.

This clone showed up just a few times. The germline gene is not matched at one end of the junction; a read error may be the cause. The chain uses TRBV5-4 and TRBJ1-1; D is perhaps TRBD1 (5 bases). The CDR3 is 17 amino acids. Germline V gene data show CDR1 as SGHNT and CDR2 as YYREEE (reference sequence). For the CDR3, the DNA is TGCGCCAGCAGCCAAGAAGCTTACGTCTCAGGGCGGACTGAAGCTTTCTTT. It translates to CASSQEAYVSGRTEAFF.

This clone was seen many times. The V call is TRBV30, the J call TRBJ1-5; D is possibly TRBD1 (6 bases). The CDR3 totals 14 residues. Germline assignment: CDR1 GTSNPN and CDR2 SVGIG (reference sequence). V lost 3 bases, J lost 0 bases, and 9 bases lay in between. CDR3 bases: TGTGCCTGGAGGGAGACAGGTAGCAATCAGCCCCAGCATTTT. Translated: CAWRETGSNQPQHF.

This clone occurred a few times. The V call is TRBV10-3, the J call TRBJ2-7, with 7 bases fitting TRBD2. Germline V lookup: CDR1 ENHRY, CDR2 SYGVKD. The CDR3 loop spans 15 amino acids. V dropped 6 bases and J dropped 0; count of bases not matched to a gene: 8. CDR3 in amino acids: CAIRPSGGASYEQYF. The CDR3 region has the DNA TGTGCCATCAGGCCATCGGGAGGCGCCTCCTACGAGCAGTACTTC.

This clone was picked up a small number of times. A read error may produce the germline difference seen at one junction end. The DNA of the CDR3 is TGTGCCAGCAGTGACTCGGTGAGACAGCCCCAGCATTTT. It specifies CASSDSVRQPQHF. J is TRBJ1-5 and V is TRBV6-6; D is undetermined. Germline CDR1 MNHNY, CDR2 SVGAGI (reference sequence). This CDR3 is built from 13 residues.

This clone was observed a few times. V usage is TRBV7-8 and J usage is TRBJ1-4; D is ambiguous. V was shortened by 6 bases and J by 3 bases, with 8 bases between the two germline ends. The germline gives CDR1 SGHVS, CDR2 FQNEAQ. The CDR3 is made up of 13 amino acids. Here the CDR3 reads CASSNSPNEKLFF. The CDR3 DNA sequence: TGTGCCAGCAGTAACAGTCCTAATGAAAAACTGTTTTTT. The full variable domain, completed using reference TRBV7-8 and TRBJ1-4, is GAGVSQSPRYKVAKRGQDVALRCDPISGHVSLFWYQQALGQGPEFLTYFQNEAQLDKSGLPSDRFFAERPEGSVSTLKIQRTQQEDSAVYLCASSNSPNEKLFFGSGTQLSVL.

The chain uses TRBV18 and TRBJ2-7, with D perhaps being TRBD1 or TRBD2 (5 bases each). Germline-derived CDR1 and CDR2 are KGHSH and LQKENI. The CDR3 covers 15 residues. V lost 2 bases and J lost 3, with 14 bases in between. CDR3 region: CASSPNQGVDYEQYF. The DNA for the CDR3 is TGTGCCAGCTCACCAAACCAGGGAGTGGACTACGAGCAGTACTTC.

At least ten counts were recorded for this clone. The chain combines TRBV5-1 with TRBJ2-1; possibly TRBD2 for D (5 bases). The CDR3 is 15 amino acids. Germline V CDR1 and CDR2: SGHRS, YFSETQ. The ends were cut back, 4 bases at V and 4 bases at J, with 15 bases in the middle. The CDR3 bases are TGCGCCAGCAGCGACTACTCTGGCTCTTACAATGAGCAGTTCTTC. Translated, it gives CASSDYSGSYNEQFF.

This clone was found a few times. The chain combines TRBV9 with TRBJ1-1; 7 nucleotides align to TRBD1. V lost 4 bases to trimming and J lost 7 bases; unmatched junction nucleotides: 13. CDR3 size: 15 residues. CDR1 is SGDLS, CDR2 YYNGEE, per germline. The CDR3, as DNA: TGTGCCAGCAGCCCTACCCATGACAGGGCCCGTGAAGCTTTCTTT. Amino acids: CASSPTHDRAREAFF.

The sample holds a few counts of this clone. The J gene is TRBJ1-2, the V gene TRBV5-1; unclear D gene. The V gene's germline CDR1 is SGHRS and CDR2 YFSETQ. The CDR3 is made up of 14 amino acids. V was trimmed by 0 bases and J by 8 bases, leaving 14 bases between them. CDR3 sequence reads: CASSLESYSKGYTF. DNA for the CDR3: TGCGCCAGCAGCTTGGAATCGTATTCGAAAGGCTACACCTTC.

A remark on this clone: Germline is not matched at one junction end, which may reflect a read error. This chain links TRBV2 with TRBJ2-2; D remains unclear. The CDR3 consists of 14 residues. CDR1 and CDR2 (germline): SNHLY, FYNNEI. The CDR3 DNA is TGCGCCAGCAGCGCGGAAGCGAACACCGGGGAGCTGTTTTTT. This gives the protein CASSAEANTGELFF.

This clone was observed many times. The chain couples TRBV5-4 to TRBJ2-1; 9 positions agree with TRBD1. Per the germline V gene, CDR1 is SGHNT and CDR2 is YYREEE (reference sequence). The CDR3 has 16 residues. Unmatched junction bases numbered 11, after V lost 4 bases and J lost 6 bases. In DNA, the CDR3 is TGTGCCAGCAGCCCCGGAGGGACAGGGTCTGGCAATGAGCAGTTCTTC. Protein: CASSPGGTGSGNEQFF.

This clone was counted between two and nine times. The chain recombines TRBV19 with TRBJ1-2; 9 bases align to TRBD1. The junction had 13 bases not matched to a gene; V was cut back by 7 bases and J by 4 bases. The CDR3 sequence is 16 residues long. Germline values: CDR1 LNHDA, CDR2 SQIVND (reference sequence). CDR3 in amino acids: CASTPVTGGSAYGYTF. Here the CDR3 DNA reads TGTGCCAGTACTCCCGTGACAGGGGGATCTGCCTATGGCTACACCTTC.

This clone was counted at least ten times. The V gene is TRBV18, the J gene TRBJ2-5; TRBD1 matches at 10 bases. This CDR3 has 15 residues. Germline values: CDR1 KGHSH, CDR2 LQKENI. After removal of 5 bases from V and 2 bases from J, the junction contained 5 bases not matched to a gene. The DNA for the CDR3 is TGTGCCAGCTCAGGACAGGGGGGCATACAAGAGACCCAGTACTTC. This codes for CASSGQGGIQETQYF.

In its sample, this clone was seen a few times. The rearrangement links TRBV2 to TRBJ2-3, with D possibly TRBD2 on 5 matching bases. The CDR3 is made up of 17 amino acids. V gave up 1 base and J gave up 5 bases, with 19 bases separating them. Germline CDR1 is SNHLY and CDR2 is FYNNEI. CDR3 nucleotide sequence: TGTGCCAGCAGTGAAGAACGGGGAGACCTGGCACTAGATACGCAGTATTTT. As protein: CASSEERGDLALDTQYF.

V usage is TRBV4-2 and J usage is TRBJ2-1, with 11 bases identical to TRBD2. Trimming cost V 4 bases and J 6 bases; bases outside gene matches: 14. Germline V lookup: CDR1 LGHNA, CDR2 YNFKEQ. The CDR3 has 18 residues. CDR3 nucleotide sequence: TGTGCCAGCAGCCGCAAGATTCGACTAGCGGGACTGTTCAATGAGCAGTTCTTC. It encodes CASSRKIRLAGLFNEQFF.

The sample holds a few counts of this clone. The CDR3 sequence is CASSLGRRTGEAFF. CDR3 nucleotides: TGTGCCAGCAGCTTAGGAAGGAGGACAGGGGAAGCTTTCTTT. V is TRBV7-8 and J is TRBJ1-1, with 8 bases matching TRBD1. After removal of 1 base from V and 8 bases from J, the junction contained 6 bases not matched to a gene. Germline V lookup: CDR1 SGHVS, CDR2 FQNEAQ. CDR3 length equals 14 residues.

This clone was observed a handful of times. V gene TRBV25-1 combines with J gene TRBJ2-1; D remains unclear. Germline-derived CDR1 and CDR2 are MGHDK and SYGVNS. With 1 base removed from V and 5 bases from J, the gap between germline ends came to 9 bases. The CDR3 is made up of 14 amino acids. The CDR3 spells CASSEFYQNNEQFF. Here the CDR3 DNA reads TGTGCCAGCAGTGAATTTTATCAAAACAATGAGCAGTTCTTC. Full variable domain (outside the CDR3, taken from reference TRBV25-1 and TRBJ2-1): EADIYQTPRYLVIGTGKKITLECSQTMGHDKMYWYQQDPGMELHLIHYSYGVNSTEKGDLSSESTVSRIRTEHFPLTLESARPSHTSQYLCASSEFYQNNEQFFGPGTRLTVL.

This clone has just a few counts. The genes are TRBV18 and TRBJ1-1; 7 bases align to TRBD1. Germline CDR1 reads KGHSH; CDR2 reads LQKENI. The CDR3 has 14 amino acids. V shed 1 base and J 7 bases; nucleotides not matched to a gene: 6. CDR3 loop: CASSPQGAVGEAFF. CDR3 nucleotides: TGTGCCAGCTCACCACAGGGGGCTGTGGGTGAAGCTTTCTTT.

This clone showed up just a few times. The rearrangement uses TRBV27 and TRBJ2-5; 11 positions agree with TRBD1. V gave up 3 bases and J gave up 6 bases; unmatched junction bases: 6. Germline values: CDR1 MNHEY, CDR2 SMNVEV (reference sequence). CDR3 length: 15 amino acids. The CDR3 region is CASSFGTGGGKTQYF. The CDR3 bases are TGTGCCAGCAGTTTTGGGACAGGGGGGGGAAAGACCCAGTACTTC.

The CDR3 DNA reads as TGTGCCAGCTCAACATGGACTAGTGGGTTGTACGAGCAGTACTTC. Residues: CASSTWTSGLYEQYF. The chain links TRBV18 to TRBJ2-5; 7 bases are a match to TRBD2. The J call may not be correct, given that the DNA end is closer to TRBJ2-7. CDR3 length: 15 amino acids. Germline-derived CDR1 and CDR2 are KGHSH and LQKENI.

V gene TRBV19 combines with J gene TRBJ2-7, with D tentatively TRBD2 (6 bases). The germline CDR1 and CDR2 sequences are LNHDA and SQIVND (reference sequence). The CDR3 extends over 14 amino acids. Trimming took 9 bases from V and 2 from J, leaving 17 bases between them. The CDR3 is CASSPRDSTYEQYF. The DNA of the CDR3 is TGTGCCAGCAGCCCCCGGGACTCGACCTACGAGCAGTACTTC.

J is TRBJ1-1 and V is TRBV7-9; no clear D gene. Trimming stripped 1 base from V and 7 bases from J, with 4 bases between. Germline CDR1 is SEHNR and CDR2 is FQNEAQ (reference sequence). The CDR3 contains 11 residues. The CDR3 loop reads CASSLDVEAFF. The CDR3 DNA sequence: TGTGCCAGCAGCTTAGACGTTGAAGCTTTCTTT.

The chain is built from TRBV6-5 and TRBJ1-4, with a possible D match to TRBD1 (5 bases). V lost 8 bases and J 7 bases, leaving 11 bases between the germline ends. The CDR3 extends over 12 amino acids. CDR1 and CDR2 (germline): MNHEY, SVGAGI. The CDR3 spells CASAGGSEKLFF. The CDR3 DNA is TGTGCCAGCGCCGGGGGATCTGAAAAACTGTTTTTT.